Each of the 21 T cell receptor beta chains below was sequenced from the same sample in a study of control samples from healthy donors and cancer patients (dated by TCRdb to between 2020 and 2021). Receptor libraries were prepared by the immunoSEQ multiplex PCR assay. The table was pulled from immuneACCESS by TCRdb, which kept in-frame rearrangements only. Such tables lose some clones; where checked, under half of the loss comes from unresolved V genes, and the rest has no known cause. The sample data list about 77,000 clones, and 85% to 95% of these were observed just once. The ten largest clonotypes hold around 6% of the sample. Sequencing was done on a sample of blood. The receptor source for this set is a woman aged 60-70 years in good health.

A single count supports this clone. This rearrangement joins TRBV9 to TRBJ2-1; 9 nucleotides agree with TRBD2. This CDR3 is built from 15 residues. Germline V gene data show CDR1 as SGDLS and CDR2 as YYNGEE. V gave up 4 bases and J gave up 7 bases; unmatched junction bases: 9. The chain's CDR3 is CASSPRGSGRNEQFF. CDR3 coding DNA: TGTGCCAGCAGCCCCCGGGGTAGCGGGAGAAATGAGCAGTTCTTC. The variable domain in full, with the rest retrieved from reference TRBV9 and TRBJ2-1, is DSGVTQTPKHLITATGQRVTLRCSPRSGDLSVYWYQQSLDQGLQFLIQYYNGEERAKGNILERFSAQQFPDLHSELNLSSLELGDSALYFCASSPRGSGRNEQFFGPGTRLTVL.

The chain carries TRBV2 and TRBJ2-7; D is possibly TRBD1 (6 bases). V gave up 1 base and J gave up 2 bases, with 15 bases separating them. Germline V gives CDR1 SNHLY, CDR2 FYNNEI. This CDR3 spans 16 amino acids. In nucleotides, the CDR3 is TGTGCCAGCAGTGAAGATCGGGACAATTTTCCCTACGAGCAGTACTTC. This codes for CASSEDRDNFPYEQYF.

The chain couples TRBV27 to TRBJ1-1, with a weak D call TRBD1 (5 bases). V lost 0 bases to trimming and J lost 5 bases, with 10 bases between them. Germline-derived CDR1 and CDR2 are MNHEY and SMNVEV (reference sequence). The CDR3 extends over 14 amino acids. The CDR3 reads CASSLSAGRTEAFF. CDR3 in DNA: TGTGCCAGCAGTTTATCGGCAGGGAGGACTGAAGCTTTCTTT.

The V and J genes are TRBV11-2 and TRBJ1-3, with 8 bases that match TRBD1. CDR1 and CDR2 from the germline V gene are SGHAT and FQNNGV. The CDR3 totals 15 residues. Germline trimming cut 3 bases from V and 4 bases from J; bases unmatched to any gene: 5. CDR3 protein: CASSFGQGLGNTIYF. Here the CDR3 DNA reads TGTGCCAGCAGCTTCGGACAGGGTCTGGGAAACACCATATATTTT.

The chain is built from TRBV11-2 and TRBJ2-2; 8 bases map to TRBD2. Looked up from germline, CDR1 is SGHAT and CDR2 is FQNNGV. V was clipped by 5 bases and J by 2 bases; unmatched bases: 1. The CDR3 covers 14 residues. The CDR3 loop reads CASSRGGNTGELFF. In DNA, the CDR3 is TGTGCCAGCAGCCGGGGGGGAAACACCGGGGAGCTGTTTTTT.

This sequence joins TRBV28 and TRBJ1-5; TRBD1 agrees at 10 bases. The CDR3 totals 14 residues. Germline CDR1 and CDR2: MDHEN and SYDVKM. V lost 6 bases to trimming and J lost 7 bases; unmatched junction nucleotides: 6. CDR3 DNA: TGTGCCAGCAGGGGGGGACAGGGGTACCAGCCCCAGCATTTT. It is translated as CASRGGQGYQPQHF. Variable domain in full (rest from reference TRBV28 and TRBJ1-5): DVKVTQSSRYLVKRTGEKVFLECVQDMDHENMFWYRQDPGLGLRLIYFSYDVKMKEKGDIPEGYSVSREKKERFSLILESASTNQTSMYLCASRGGQGYQPQHFGDGTRLSIL.

The chain is built from TRBV24-1 and TRBJ2-3, with 7 bases lining up with TRBD2. This CDR3 is 14 amino acids long. Germline V gene lookup returns CDR1 KGHDR and CDR2 SFDVKD. The V and J ends lost 5 bases and 3 bases, in that order; junction bases with no gene match: 4. The CDR3 loop is CATSVAAGTDTQYF. Written as DNA, the CDR3 is TGTGCCACCAGTGTAGCAGCGGGGACAGATACGCAGTATTTT.

The chain joins TRBV6-5 to TRBJ2-2, with a weak D call TRBD1 (5 bases). The CDR3 runs 13 residues. V was clipped by 9 bases and J by 2 bases, with 10 bases between them. Germline loops: CDR1 MNHEY, CDR2 SVGAGI. CDR3 sequence (DNA): TGTGCCAGTAAAGACAGTAACACCGGGGAGCTGTTTTTT. Its protein is CASKDSNTGELFF.

The chain employs TRBV25-1 and TRBJ2-7, with D hard to call. Germline V gene data show CDR1 as MGHDK and CDR2 as SYGVNS. V was cut by 6 bases and J by 4 bases, with 10 bases left in between. This CDR3 is built from 12 residues. Here the CDR3 DNA reads TGTGCCAGCAGCCACCTAACATACGAGCAGTACTTC. Amino acid sequence: CASSHLTYEQYF.

J is TRBJ1-6 and V is TRBV7-2; 10 nucleotides line up with TRBD1. The CDR3 runs to 18 residues. Losses at the gene ends were 5 bases for V and 7 bases for J; bases not matched to a gene: 14. Germline values: CDR1 SGHTA, CDR2 FQGNSA. This CDR3 is CASSPGTGAFLGNSPLHF. The CDR3 DNA reads as TGTGCCAGCAGCCCCGGGACAGGGGCATTCCTCGGGAATTCACCCCTCCACTTT.

The chain recombines TRBV5-5 with TRBJ2-3; TRBD2 agrees at 10 bases. The CDR3 contains 16 residues. Germline CDR1 SGHKS, CDR2 YYEKEE (reference sequence). The V and J ends lost 4 bases and 2 bases, in that order; junction bases with no gene match: 7. The CDR3 coding sequence is TGTGCCAGCAGCAAATGGACTAGCGGAGACACAGATACGCAGTATTTT. It specifies CASSKWTSGDTDTQYF.

This chain uses TRBV28 with TRBJ2-5; D gene unclear. Trimming cost V 5 bases and J 3 bases, with 13 bases left between them. The CDR3 extends over 14 amino acids. CDR1 and CDR2 (germline): MDHEN, SYDVKM. For the CDR3, the DNA is TGTGCCAGCAGTACCCGGACGGTCGAAGAGACCCAGTACTTC. Translated, it gives CASSTRTVEETQYF. Filled out from reference TRBV28 and TRBJ2-5, the complete variable domain reads DVKVTQSSRYLVKRTGEKVFLECVQDMDHENMFWYRQDPGLGLRLIYFSYDVKMKEKGDIPEGYSVSREKKERFSLILESASTNQTSMYLCASSTRTVEETQYFGPGTRLLVL.

The chain has TRBV12-5 and TRBJ1-1, with TRBD1 as a possible D gene (5 bases). CDR1 and CDR2 from the germline V gene are LGHNT and FRNRAP. Trimming removed 6 bases from V and 5 bases from J, with 25 bases in between. The CDR3 runs to 17 residues. DNA of the CDR3: TGTGCTAGTGGGCGTACCTCGGGGCAGGCATTGGGAACTGAAGCTTTCTTT. Protein sequence: CASGRTSGQALGTEAFF.

The V gene is TRBV10-3, the J gene TRBJ2-2; the match to TRBD1 covers 10 bases. The V gene's germline CDR1 is ENHRY and CDR2 SYGVKD. The V segment lost 5 bases and the J segment 5 bases; nucleotides outside the gene matches: 8. The CDR3 has 16 residues. The CDR3 bases are TGTGCCATCAGTTTCGGACAGGGGGACGGGACCGGGGAGCTGTTTTTT. It translates to CAISFGQGDGTGELFF.

The rearrangement joins TRBV18 to TRBJ1-1, with 9 bases that match TRBD1. Germline V lookup: CDR1 KGHSH, CDR2 LQKENI. This CDR3 is 17 amino acids long. V lost 2 bases to trimming and J lost 0 bases; unmatched junction nucleotides: 7. The CDR3 DNA sequence: TGTGCCAGCTCACCAGTCTCGGGACAGGGCCTGAACACTGAAGCTTTCTTT. It specifies CASSPVSGQGLNTEAFF.

The rearrangement joins TRBV4-1 to TRBJ1-4; 7 bases agree with TRBD1. The CDR3 sequence is 15 residues long. Germline loops: CDR1 MGHRA, CDR2 YSYEKL. With 2 bases clipped from V and 4 bases from J, the junction kept 4 bases outside the gene matches. The CDR3 bases are TGCGCCAGCAGCCAAACAGGGGTAGTTAATGAAAAACTGTTTTTT. Translated, it gives CASSQTGVVNEKLFF.

This chain joins TRBV24-1 and TRBJ2-1; 7 bases are a match to TRBD2. The V segment lost 1 base and the J segment 1 base; nucleotides outside the gene matches: 3. This CDR3 contains 16 residues. Per the germline V gene, CDR1 is KGHDR and CDR2 is SFDVKD. CDR3 nucleotide sequence: TGTGCCACCAGTGATTTTCTAGCGGCTTCCTACAATGAGCAGTTCTTC. Translated, it gives CATSDFLAASYNEQFF.

The chain links TRBV28 to TRBJ2-5; a weak D match, TRBD1 (6 bases). V was cut by 2 bases and J by 4 bases, with 11 bases left in between. Germline CDR1 reads MDHEN; CDR2 reads SYDVKM. This CDR3 region has 14 residues. CDR3 coding DNA: TGTGCCAGCAGTTTAGTGACAGGCGGAGAGACCCAGTACTTC. As protein: CASSLVTGGETQYF.

The chain combines TRBV5-6 with TRBJ2-1; D not resolved. Trimming pared 1 base from V and 0 bases from J, leaving 5 bases between. The CDR3 consists of 14 residues. Germline V gives CDR1 SGHDT, CDR2 YYEEEE. The CDR3 is CASSLLDSYNEQFF. For the CDR3, the DNA is TGTGCCAGCAGCTTGTTAGACTCCTACAATGAGCAGTTCTTC. Together with reference TRBV5-6 and TRBJ2-1, the CDR3 gives the full variable domain: DAGVTQSPTHLIKTRGQQVTLRCSPKSGHDTVSWYQQALGQGPQFIFQYYEEEERQRGNFPDRFSGHQFPNYSSELNVNALLLGDSALYLCASSLLDSYNEQFFGPGTRLTVL.

This chain uses TRBV6-5 with TRBJ1-1; D ambiguous. V was pared by 2 bases and J by 4 bases, with 8 bases between. The CDR3 sequence is 13 residues long. Germline CDR1 reads MNHEY; CDR2 reads SVGAGI. CDR3 DNA sequence: TGTGCCAGCAGTTACCGGGAGAGCACTGAAGCTTTCTTT. Translated, it gives CASSYRESTEAFF.

This chain connects TRBV28 to TRBJ1-4, with a possible D match to TRBD1 (5 bases). V was clipped by 4 bases and J by 4 bases, with 16 bases between them. This CDR3 spans 16 amino acids. CDR1 is MDHEN and CDR2 is SYDVKM in the germline V gene. The CDR3 loop is CASSSPTGAFNEKLFF. The CDR3 bases are TGTGCCAGCAGTTCCCCCACAGGAGCTTTTAATGAAAAACTGTTTTTT.